This T cell receptor beta chain is from a study of blood T cell repertoires in COVID-19. CDR3 length equals 16 residues. V was trimmed by 3 bases and J by 6 bases, leaving 21 bases between them. Germline lookup yields CDR1 SGHRS and CDR2 YFSETQ. Produced via immunoSEQ multiplex PCR; TCRdb's table is partial and in-frame only. This sample yields 65,000 to 85,000 clones, of which approximately 90% are seen a single time; 6.5% to 8.5% belongs to the top ten. This TCR was sampled from a human donor in a cohort sampled during active COVID-19. Input material: peripheral blood. The gene calls are TRBV5-1 and TRBJ1-1; D possibly corresponds to TRBD1 (6 bases). CDR3 amino acids: CASSSTSGAAAAEAFF. The CDR3 DNA sequence: TGCGCCAGCAGCTCCACTTCAGGGGCCGCGGCGGCTGAAGCTTTCTTT.